Shown below are 18 T cell receptor beta chains from a single sample sequenced in a study of Tregs in tolerant kidney transplant recipients. Clones were sequenced by immunoSEQ multiplex PCR, and TCRdb holds only the in-frame ones, with some missing. The sample has about 83,000 clones, nearly 98% seen once. The sequencing here drew on CD4+ T cells from blood, taken before the transplant. Receptors originate from a human donor who received a combined kidney and bone marrow transplant.

The genes are TRBV15 and TRBJ2-2; 7 bases match TRBD1. The CDR3 is made up of 14 amino acids. V was clipped by 8 bases and J by 0 bases; unmatched bases: 3. From germline, CDR1 is LNHNV and CDR2 YYDKDF (reference sequence). DNA of the CDR3: TGTGCCACCGTGGGACAGACGAACACCGGGGAGCTGTTTTTT. Its protein product is CATVGQTNTGELFF.

The rearrangement uses TRBV7-3 and TRBJ1-1; D unresolved. CDR1 is SGHTA and CDR2 is FQGTGA in the germline V gene. Trimming left V 1 base short and J 1 base short, with 4 bases between. The CDR3 length is 13 residues. Written as DNA, the CDR3 is TGTGCCAGCAGCTTAAGCAGGAACACTGAAGCTTTCTTT. Amino acid sequence: CASSLSRNTEAFF.

This chain joins TRBV9 and TRBJ2-5; the match to TRBD1 covers 11 bases. Germline values: CDR1 SGDLS, CDR2 YYNGEE. The CDR3 has 16 amino acids. V lost 2 bases to trimming and J lost 5 bases; unmatched junction nucleotides: 8. The CDR3: CASSVHSDRGRETQYF. The CDR3 coding sequence is TGTGCCAGCAGCGTTCACTCGGACAGGGGGCGGGAGACCCAGTACTTC.

The chain combines TRBV5-4 with TRBJ1-1; 9 bases agree with TRBD1. Germline-derived CDR1 and CDR2 are SGHNT and YYREEE (reference sequence). The CDR3 totals 16 residues. J gave up 3 bases and V 5 bases, and 11 bases lay outside the gene matches. CDR3 amino acids: CASRFSPGTGHTEAFF. As DNA, the CDR3 is TGTGCCAGCAGGTTTTCACCCGGGACAGGGCACACTGAAGCTTTCTTT.

V gene TRBV29-1 combines with J gene TRBJ1-1, with no clear D. The CDR3 has 13 amino acids. Looked up from germline, CDR1 is SQVTM and CDR2 is ANQGSEA. Here the CDR3 reads CTMQEDLNTEAFF. The CDR3 DNA reads TGCACCATGCAGGAAGACCTGAACACTGAAGCTTTCTTT. Complete variable domain (other parts from reference TRBV29-1 and TRBJ1-1): SAVISQKPSRDICQRGTSLTIQCQVDSQVTMMFWYRQQPGQSLTLIATANQGSEATYESGFVIDKFPISRPNLTFSTLTVSNMSPEDSSIYLCTMQEDLNTEAFFGQGTRLTVV.

V gene TRBV7-9 combines with J gene TRBJ1-4; 8 positions agree with TRBD1. This CDR3 contains 14 residues. CDR1 and CDR2 from the germline V gene are SEHNR and FQNEAQ (reference sequence). V dropped 2 bases and J dropped 7; count of bases not matched to a gene: 3. CDR3 in DNA: TGTGCCAGCAGCTTAAAACAGGGGGGTGAAAAACTGTTTTTT. Translated: CASSLKQGGEKLFF.

J is TRBJ1-4 and V is TRBV28; tentative D call: TRBD1 (6 bases). The germline gives CDR1 MDHEN, CDR2 SYDVKM. The V and J ends lost 6 bases and 5 bases respectively, with 13 bases between them. The CDR3 runs 14 residues. The chain's CDR3 is CASSLQGVNEKLFF. The CDR3 nucleotides are TGTGCCAGCAGCCTACAGGGAGTAAATGAAAAACTGTTTTTT.

The chain couples TRBV10-3 to TRBJ2-5; TRBD2 matches at 11 bases. The CDR3 length is 15 residues. Looked up from germline, CDR1 is ENHRY and CDR2 is SYGVKD. Germline trimming cut 5 bases from V and 3 bases from J; bases unmatched to any gene: 5. CDR3 bases: TGTGCCATCAGTCTGACTAGCGGGACAGAAGAGACCCAGTACTTC. Translating it yields CAISLTSGTEETQYF.

The rearrangement joins TRBV4-2 to TRBJ1-5; 9 nucleotides align to TRBD1. The CDR3 spans 15 residues. The V and J ends lost 1 base and 6 bases, in that order; junction bases with no gene match: 4. Looked up from germline, CDR1 is LGHNA and CDR2 is YNFKEQ. The CDR3 coding sequence is TGTGCCAGCAGCCAAGGGGACAGGGACAGTCAGCCCCAGCATTTT. Translated, it gives CASSQGDRDSQPQHF.

The rearrangement uses TRBV10-3 and TRBJ2-3; 8 nucleotides align to TRBD2. The CDR3 sequence is 15 residues long. CDR1 is ENHRY, CDR2 SYGVKD, per germline. J gave up 0 bases and V 4 bases, and 3 bases lay outside the gene matches. CDR3 in DNA: TGTGCCATCAGTGCACTAGCGGCTAGCACAGATACGCAGTATTTT. Its protein product is CAISALAASTDTQYF.

With regard to this clone: Other nucleotide sequences in the sample specify the same CDR3. The rearrangement links TRBV5-1 to TRBJ2-7; a possible D gene is TRBD1 (5 bases). The germline V gene encodes CDR1 SGHRS and CDR2 YFSETQ. This CDR3 comprises 12 residues. Trimming pared 2 bases from V and 3 bases from J, leaving 6 bases between. CDR3 residues: CASSFDSYEQYF. CDR3 DNA sequence: TGCGCCAGCAGCTTCGACAGCTACGAGCAGTACTTC.

V is TRBV11-2 and J is TRBJ2-7; D not resolved. The CDR3 spans 15 residues. Germline V gene sequence: CDR1 SGHAT, CDR2 FQNNGV. Trimming removed 5 bases at V and 3 bases at J, with 17 bases between. CDR3 DNA sequence: TGTGCCAGCAGCCCGTCAGTCGTCCTTCTCTACGAGCAGTACTTC. This encodes CASSPSVVLLYEQYF. The full variable domain, its missing parts supplied by reference TRBV11-2 and TRBJ2-7, is EAGVAQSPRYKIIEKRQSVAFWCNPISGHATLYWYQQILGQGPKLLIQFQNNGVVDDSQLPKDRFSAERLKGVDSTLKIQPAKLEDSAVYLCASSPSVVLLYEQYFGPGTRLTVT.

The rearrangement joins TRBV7-2 to TRBJ2-3; 10 bases line up with TRBD2. V lost 3 bases and J lost 4; bases outside the gene matches: 4. The CDR3 is 15 amino acids. Germline V gives CDR1 SGHTA, CDR2 FQGNSA. The chain's CDR3 is CASSLGTSVADTQYF. The CDR3 bases are TGTGCCAGCAGCTTGGGGACTAGCGTTGCAGATACGCAGTATTTT.

The rearrangement links TRBV25-1 to TRBJ2-3; 11 bases fit TRBD2. After removal of 7 bases from V and 2 bases from J, the junction contained 14 bases not matched to a gene. This CDR3 is built from 18 residues. Germline V gene lookup returns CDR1 MGHDK and CDR2 SYGVNS. The CDR3 sequence: CASTLTSGSVSATDTQYF. CDR3 in DNA: TGTGCCAGCACCTTAACTAGCGGGAGTGTCTCCGCCACAGATACGCAGTATTTT.

The rearrangement uses TRBV9 and TRBJ2-1; TRBD2 might be the D (5 bases). V shed 0 bases and J shed 0 bases, with 13 bases lying between them. The CDR3 extends over 17 amino acids. In germline, CDR1 is SGDLS, CDR2 YYNGEE. CDR3: CASSVEAWTPSYNEQFF. CDR3 DNA: TGTGCCAGCAGCGTAGAAGCTTGGACTCCCTCCTACAATGAGCAGTTCTTC.

The chain employs TRBV2 and TRBJ2-1; 9 bases align to TRBD1. V lost 10 bases and J lost 8; bases outside the gene matches: 9. The CDR3 length is 13 residues. The germline V gene has CDR1 SNHLY and CDR2 FYNNEI. The CDR3 reads CATRQGVVYEQFF. The CDR3 DNA reads TGTGCCACCAGACAGGGGGTAGTCTATGAGCAGTTCTTC.

In its sample, this clone was seen once. The V call is TRBV7-2, the J call TRBJ2-7, with 9 nucleotides matching TRBD2. Germline loops: CDR1 SGHTA, CDR2 FQGNSA. The CDR3 covers 15 residues. The junction had 7 bases not matched to a gene; V was cut back by 3 bases and J by 4 bases. CDR3 sequence (DNA): TGTGCCAGCAGCTTCTCTAGCGGGGTGTCATACGAGCAGTACTTC. Amino acid sequence: CASSFSSGVSYEQYF. The full variable domain, rest sourced from reference TRBV7-2 and TRBJ2-7, is GAGVSQSPSNKVTEKGKDVELRCDPISGHTALYWYRQSLGQGLEFLIYFQGNSAPDKSGLPSDRFSAERTGGSVSTLTIQRTQQEDSAVYLCASSFSSGVSYEQYFGPGTRLTVT.

The chain joins TRBV28 to TRBJ1-6; D is perhaps TRBD1 (5 bases). Between the trimmed V and J ends, which lost 2 bases and 8 bases, there was a span of 16 bases. CDR3 size: 16 residues. CDR1 is MDHEN, CDR2 SYDVKM, per germline. In DNA, the CDR3 is TGTGCCAGCAGTTTAAATAAGGGAGGGGTGTATTCACCCCTCCACTTT. Encoded protein: CASSLNKGGVYSPLHF.